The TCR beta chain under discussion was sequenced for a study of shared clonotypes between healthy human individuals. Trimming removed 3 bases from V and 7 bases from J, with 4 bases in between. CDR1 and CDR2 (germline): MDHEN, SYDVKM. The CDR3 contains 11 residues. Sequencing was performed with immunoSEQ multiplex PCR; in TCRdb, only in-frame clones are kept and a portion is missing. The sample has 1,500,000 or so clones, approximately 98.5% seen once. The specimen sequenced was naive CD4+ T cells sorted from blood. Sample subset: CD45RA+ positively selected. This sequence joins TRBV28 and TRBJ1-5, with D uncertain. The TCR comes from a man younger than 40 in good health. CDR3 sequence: CASSFKQPQHF. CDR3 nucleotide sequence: TGTGCCAGCAGTTTTAAACAGCCCCAGCATTTT.